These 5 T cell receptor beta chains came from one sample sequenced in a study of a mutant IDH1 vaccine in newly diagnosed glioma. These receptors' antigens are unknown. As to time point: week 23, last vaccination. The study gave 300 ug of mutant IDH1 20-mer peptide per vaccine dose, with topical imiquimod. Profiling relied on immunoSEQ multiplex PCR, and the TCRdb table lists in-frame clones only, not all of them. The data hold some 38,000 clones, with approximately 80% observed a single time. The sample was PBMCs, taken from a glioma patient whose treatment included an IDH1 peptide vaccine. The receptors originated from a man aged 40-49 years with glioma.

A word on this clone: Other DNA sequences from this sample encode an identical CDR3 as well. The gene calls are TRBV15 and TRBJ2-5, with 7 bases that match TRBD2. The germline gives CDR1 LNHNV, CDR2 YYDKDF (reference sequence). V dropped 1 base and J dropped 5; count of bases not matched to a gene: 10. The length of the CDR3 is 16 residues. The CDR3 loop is CATSRVSGLGAETQYF. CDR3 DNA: TGTGCCACCAGCAGAGTCTCCGGACTAGGGGCGGAGACCCAGTACTTC.

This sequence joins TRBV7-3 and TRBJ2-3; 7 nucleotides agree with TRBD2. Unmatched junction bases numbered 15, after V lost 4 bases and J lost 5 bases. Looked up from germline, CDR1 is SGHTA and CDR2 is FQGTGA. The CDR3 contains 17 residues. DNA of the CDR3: TGTGCCAGCAGCTCGGGGCGACTTGGCGGGAGAATAGATACGCAGTATTTT. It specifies CASSSGRLGGRIDTQYF. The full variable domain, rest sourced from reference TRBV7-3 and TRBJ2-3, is GAGVSQTPSNKVTEKGKYVELRCDPISGHTALYWYRQSLGQGPEFLIYFQGTGAADDSGLPNDRFFAVRPEGSVSTLKIQRTERGDSAVYLCASSSGRLGGRIDTQYFGPGTRLTVL.

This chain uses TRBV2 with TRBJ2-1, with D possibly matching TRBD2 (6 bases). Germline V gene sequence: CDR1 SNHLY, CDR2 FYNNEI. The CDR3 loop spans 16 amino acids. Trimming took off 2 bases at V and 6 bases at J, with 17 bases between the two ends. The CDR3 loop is CASSERGLAPFNEQFF. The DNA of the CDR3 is TGTGCCAGCAGTGAACGGGGACTCGCTCCCTTCAATGAGCAGTTCTTC.

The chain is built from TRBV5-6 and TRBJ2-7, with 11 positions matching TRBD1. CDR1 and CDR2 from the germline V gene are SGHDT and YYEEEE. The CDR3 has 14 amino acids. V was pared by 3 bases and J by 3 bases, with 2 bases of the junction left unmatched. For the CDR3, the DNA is TGTGCCAGCAGCTGGGACAGGGGGAACTACGAGCAGTACTTC. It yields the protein CASSWDRGNYEQYF.

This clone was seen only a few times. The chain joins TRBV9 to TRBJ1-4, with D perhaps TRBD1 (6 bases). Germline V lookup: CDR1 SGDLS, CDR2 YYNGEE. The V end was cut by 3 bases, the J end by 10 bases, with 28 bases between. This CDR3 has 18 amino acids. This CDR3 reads CASSAGTRGGTGITKLFF. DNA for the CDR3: TGTGCCAGCAGCGCCGGCACCCGCGGGGGAACAGGGATTACAAAACTGTTTTTT.